The 27 T cell receptor beta chains presented below share a single source sample, sequenced in a study of T cells after yellow fever vaccination. Via MiXCR, TCRdb re-called the 5' RACE reads, giving one row per CDR3 protein. This table holds about 510,000 distinct CDR3 sequences, about a fifth found once. This specimen was PBMCs, taken about 21 days after the first yellow fever vaccination. Receptors were obtained from a man aged 18-30 years who received the YFV17D yellow fever vaccine.

This clonotype was observed a handful of times. The V and J genes are TRBV5-1 and TRBJ1-5; 7 bases map to TRBD1. V was pared by 4 bases and J by 9 bases, with 10 bases of the junction left unmatched. Looked up from germline, CDR1 is SGHRS and CDR2 is YFSETQ. The CDR3 contains 14 residues. The CDR3 spells CASSPTTGNGPQHF. In DNA, the CDR3 is TGCGCCAGCAGCCCTACGACAGGGAACGGGCCCCAGCATTTT.

As concerns this clonotype: This may arise from a read error, as a much more abundant clone is one base away. CDR3 DNA: TGCGCCAGCAGCCAAGCGGGGGGGCGCACCGGGGAGCTGTATTTT. Translated, it gives CASSQAGGRTGELYF. V is TRBV4-1 and J is TRBJ2-2, with 8 bases that match TRBD2. Germline loops: CDR1 MGHRA, CDR2 YSYEKL. The CDR3 covers 15 residues.

This clonotype was seen a handful of times. The chain is built from TRBV7-7 and TRBJ2-7; D unclear. V shed 4 bases and J shed 7 bases, with 14 bases lying between them. The CDR3 length is 13 residues. The germline V gene encodes CDR1 SSHAT and CDR2 FNYEAQ (reference sequence). CDR3 nucleotide sequence: TGTGCCAGCAGCTACCGTTGGGAAGGAGAGCAGTACTTC. This translates into CASSYRWEGEQYF.

The V gene is TRBV20-1, the J gene TRBJ2-7; D gene uncertain. Germline V lookup: CDR1 DFQATT, CDR2 SNEGSKA (reference sequence). CDR3 length: 14 residues. The germline V and J ends were trimmed by 0 bases and 3 bases, with 12 bases remaining between them. CDR3 residues: CSARDRLTIYEQYF. CDR3 sequence (DNA): TGCAGTGCTAGAGACCGACTGACCATCTACGAGCAGTACTTC.

This clonotype was counted only a few times. The chain uses TRBV7-2 and TRBJ1-2, with a tentative D call TRBD1 (6 bases). The length of the CDR3 is 14 residues. V lost 5 bases to trimming and J lost 0 bases, with 10 bases between them. CDR1 is SGHTA and CDR2 is FQGNSA in the germline V gene. Here the CDR3 reads CASSTGQPNYGYTF. In DNA form, the CDR3 reads TGTGCCAGCAGCACCGGACAGCCTAACTATGGCTACACCTTC. Full variable domain (rest looked up from reference TRBV7-2 and TRBJ1-2): GAGVSQSPSNKVTEKGKDVELRCDPISGHTALYWYRQSLGQGLEFLIYFQGNSAPDKSGLPSDRFSAERTGGSVSTLTIQRTQQEDSAVYLCASSTGQPNYGYTFGSGTRLTVV.

This clonotype occurred a few times. V gene TRBV20-1 combines with J gene TRBJ2-1; TRBD2 matches at 10 bases. The V and J ends lost 4 bases and 7 bases, in that order; junction bases with no gene match: 13. In germline, CDR1 is DFQATT, CDR2 SNEGSKA (reference sequence). This CDR3 spans 16 amino acids. The CDR3 loop is CSAMVTSGFPGNEQFF. CDR3 nucleotides: TGCAGTGCTATGGTGACTAGCGGGTTCCCGGGGAATGAGCAGTTCTTC.

This chain connects TRBV20-1 to TRBJ2-7; D could derive from TRBD1 or TRBD2 (5 bases each). Looked up from germline, CDR1 is DFQATT and CDR2 is SNEGSKA (reference sequence). The CDR3 is made up of 13 amino acids. V lost 5 bases, J lost 2 bases, and 13 bases lay in between. The CDR3 here is CSAGVPGPYEQYF. The CDR3 DNA reads TGCAGTGCTGGAGTCCCGGGGCCCTACGAGCAGTACTTC.

This clonotype has just a few counts. CDR3 loop: CNPPWTTNTGELFF. The CDR3 DNA follows: TGCAACCCACCGTGGACAACGAACACCGGGGAGCTGTTTTTT. The chain links TRBV29-1 to TRBJ2-2, with D perhaps TRBD1 (5 bases). CDR1 is SQVTM and CDR2 is ANQGSEA in the germline V gene. CDR3 length: 14 residues.

The V call is TRBV2, the J call TRBJ2-1, with D possibly TRBD2 on 5 matching bases. V lost 8 bases, J lost 0 bases, and 20 bases lay in between. The CDR3 is made up of 17 amino acids. Germline V gives CDR1 SNHLY, CDR2 FYNNEI. The DNA of the CDR3 is TGTGCCAGCCCGACCCCGGGGTCCGCTAACTCCTACAATGAGCAGTTCTTC. It encodes CASPTPGSANSYNEQFF.

The rearrangement uses TRBV7-8 and TRBJ2-3, with a tentative D call TRBD1 (6 bases). CDR3 size: 15 residues. The germline V and J ends were trimmed by 4 bases and 3 bases, with 14 bases remaining between them. Germline CDR1 SGHVS, CDR2 FQNEAQ. The CDR3 sequence is CASSSTPRGTDTQYF. CDR3 DNA: TGTGCCAGCAGCTCTACCCCCAGGGGTACAGATACGCAGTATTTT.

V and J are TRBV20-1 and TRBJ2-2; 9 nucleotides agree with TRBD1. The CDR3 contains 14 residues. J lost 7 bases, V lost 2 bases, and 5 bases had no gene match. The germline CDR1 and CDR2 sequences are DFQATT and SNEGSKA (reference sequence). The chain's CDR3 is CSARPTGGIGELFF. DNA of the CDR3: TGCAGTGCTAGACCGACAGGGGGGATCGGGGAGCTGTTTTTT.

This clonotype was counted between two and nine times. The chain joins TRBV7-3 to TRBJ2-3; TRBD2 matches 7 bases. This CDR3 region has 15 residues. V dropped 5 bases and J dropped 4; count of bases not matched to a gene: 9. Germline loops: CDR1 SGHTA, CDR2 FQGTGA. This CDR3 is CASSPGGSFADTQYF. Written as DNA, the CDR3 is TGTGCCAGCAGCCCCGGGGGGTCCTTCGCAGATACGCAGTATTTT.

The chain uses TRBV18 and TRBJ2-2, with a tentative D call TRBD1 (6 bases). This CDR3 has 16 residues. Trimming removed 5 bases at V and 0 bases at J, with 13 bases between. CDR1 KGHSH and CDR2 LQKENI come from the germline V gene. The CDR3 is CASSSTGGSNTGELFF. DNA of the CDR3: TGTGCCAGCTCATCGACAGGTGGATCGAACACCGGGGAGCTGTTTTTT.

This clonotype was detected ten times or more. J is TRBJ2-1 and V is TRBV7-9, with D possibly being TRBD1 or TRBD2 (5 bases each). With 5 bases removed from V and 4 bases from J, the gap between germline ends came to 9 bases. Germline V gene lookup returns CDR1 SEHNR and CDR2 FQNEAQ (reference sequence). This CDR3 comprises 13 residues. CDR3 in amino acids: CASSPGRYNEQFF. In DNA form, the CDR3 reads TGTGCCAGCAGCCCGGGACGTTACAATGAGCAGTTCTTC.

The chain uses TRBV9 and TRBJ2-1; possible D gene TRBD2, 6 bases. Trimming pared 0 bases from V and 7 bases from J, leaving 14 bases between. The CDR3 has 15 residues. The germline V gene has CDR1 SGDLS and CDR2 YYNGEE. The DNA for the CDR3 is TGTGCCAGCAGCGTAGATGCCGGGGCGGGGAATGAGCAGTTCTTC. Protein product: CASSVDAGAGNEQFF. The whole variable domain, remainder taken from reference TRBV9 and TRBJ2-1, is DSGVTQTPKHLITATGQRVTLRCSPRSGDLSVYWYQQSLDQGLQFLIQYYNGEERAKGNILERFSAQQFPDLHSELNLSSLELGDSALYFCASSVDAGAGNEQFFGPGTRLTVL.

This chain joins TRBV30 and TRBJ2-5; weak D call: TRBD1 (6 bases). The CDR3 sequence is 13 residues long. V was pared by 4 bases and J by 3 bases, with 12 bases between. Germline V gene sequence: CDR1 GTSNPN, CDR2 SVGIG (reference sequence). The CDR3 is CAWNTGNEETQYF. CDR3 sequence (DNA): TGTGCCTGGAATACAGGGAATGAAGAGACCCAGTACTTC. Using reference TRBV30 and TRBJ2-5 for the parts outside the CDR3, the full variable domain is SQTIHQWPATLVQPVGSPLSLECTVEGTSNPNLYWYRQAAGRGLQLLFYSVGIGQISSEVPQNLSASRPQDRQFILSSKKLLLSDSGFYLCAWNTGNEETQYFGPGTRLLVL.

This clonotype was detected a few times. The chain employs TRBV19 and TRBJ1-5; 10 positions agree with TRBD1. The CDR3 sequence is 15 residues long. The germline V gene encodes CDR1 LNHDA and CDR2 SQIVND (reference sequence). V shed 10 bases and J 6 bases; nucleotides not matched to a gene: 12. The CDR3: CATNQGTGVGQPQHF. In nucleotides, the CDR3 is TGTGCCACCAACCAGGGGACAGGGGTCGGTCAGCCCCAGCATTTT.

The rearrangement joins TRBV30 to TRBJ1-1; D remains unclear. This CDR3 has 15 residues. The ends were cut back, 0 bases at V and 4 bases at J, with 15 bases in the middle. Per the germline V gene, CDR1 is GTSNPN and CDR2 is SVGIG (reference sequence). The DNA for the CDR3 is TGTGCCTGGAGTGTACCCATACGGGGAGGCACTGAAGCTTTCTTT. Its protein is CAWSVPIRGGTEAFF. Looking up the rest from reference TRBV30 and TRBJ1-1 gives the full variable domain: SQTIHQWPATLVQPVGSPLSLECTVEGTSNPNLYWYRQAAGRGLQLLFYSVGIGQISSEVPQNLSASRPQDRQFILSSKKLLLSDSGFYLCAWSVPIRGGTEAFFGQGTRLTVV.

The chain has TRBV29-1 and TRBJ2-1; the D gene is possibly TRBD1 (6 bases). The CDR3 spans 15 residues. Per germline, CDR1 SQVTM and CDR2 ANQGSEA. V gave up 6 bases and J gave up 3 bases, with 18 bases separating them. CDR3 bases: TGCAGCGTCTACTTCGCCGCAGGGGTCTACAATGAGCAGTTCTTC. It is translated as CSVYFAAGVYNEQFF.

This clonotype was recorded many times. V and J are TRBV27 and TRBJ1-1; tentative D call: TRBD1 (6 bases). The V gene lost 2 bases and the J gene lost 3 bases, with 16 bases spanning the gap. The CDR3 consists of 16 residues. Per germline, CDR1 MNHEY and CDR2 SMNVEV (reference sequence). CDR3 coding DNA: TGTGCCAGCAGTTTAGGGCCAGGGGAGGTGTACACTGAAGCTTTCTTT. It yields the protein CASSLGPGEVYTEAFF.

This chain joins TRBV12-3 or TRBV12-4 and TRBJ2-7; the D gene is possibly TRBD1 (5 bases). The CDR3 loop spans 12 amino acids. V was cut by 5 bases and J by 2 bases, with 7 bases left in between. The CDR3 region is CASSDSPYEQYF. CDR3 nucleotides: TGTGCCAGCAGTGACAGCCCCTACGAGCAGTACTTC.

This chain links TRBV9 with TRBJ1-6; 8 nucleotides line up with TRBD1. Germline V lookup: CDR1 SGDLS, CDR2 YYNGEE. V was pared by 4 bases and J by 10 bases, with 4 bases of the junction left unmatched. This CDR3 contains 13 residues. The CDR3 here is CASSPDRESPLHF. The CDR3 DNA is TGTGCCAGCAGCCCGGACAGGGAATCACCCCTCCACTTT.

The V call is TRBV12-3 or TRBV12-4, the J call TRBJ2-3, with a weak D call TRBD2 (6 bases). CDR3 length equals 14 residues. Trimming cost V 6 bases and J 8 bases, with 18 bases left between them. Here the CDR3 reads CASSPLAGIGTQYF. The CDR3 DNA is TGTGCCAGCAGCCCACTAGCAGGGATAGGTACGCAGTATTTT.

This clonotype was counted a few times. V usage is TRBV5-1 and J usage is TRBJ1-1, with D perhaps TRBD1 (6 bases). Trimming took 0 bases from V and 2 from J, leaving 11 bases between them. The CDR3 is 15 residues long. The germline CDR1 and CDR2 sequences are SGHRS and YFSETQ. The CDR3: CASSLGQAYNTEAFF. CDR3 DNA: TGCGCCAGCAGCTTGGGACAGGCCTATAACACTGAAGCTTTCTTT.

The chain joins TRBV27 to TRBJ1-1; D gene unclear. The CDR3 has 13 residues. Germline lookup yields CDR1 MNHEY and CDR2 SMNVEV (reference sequence). Trimming pared 6 bases from V and 5 bases from J, leaving 13 bases between. The CDR3 reads CASRVPSGTEAFF. The DNA of the CDR3 is TGTGCCAGCAGGGTACCTAGTGGGACTGAAGCTTTCTTT.

V gene TRBV6-2 or TRBV6-3 combines with J gene TRBJ2-7; 9 positions agree with TRBD1. In germline, CDR1 is MNHEY, CDR2 SVGEGT. J gave up 6 bases and V 6 bases, and 6 bases lay outside the gene matches. The CDR3 runs to 13 residues. This CDR3 is CASRFTGGGEQYV. The CDR3 DNA sequence: TGTGCCAGCAGATTCACAGGGGGCGGCGAGCAGTACGTC.

The rearrangement uses TRBV20-1 and TRBJ1-4, with no clear D. The CDR3 is 14 amino acids. CDR1 and CDR2 from the germline V gene are DFQATT and SNEGSKA (reference sequence). The V end was cut by 3 bases, the J end by 8 bases, with 16 bases between. CDR3 sequence reads: CSASLRTRREKLFF. DNA of the CDR3: TGCAGTGCTAGCCTTAGAACCCGGAGGGAAAAACTGTTTTTT.